Included here is one T cell receptor (beta chain) sequence, with context. Its antigen is currently unknown. The sample comes from a study of CD8 T cells in ankylosing spondylitis. Germline V gene lookup returns CDR1 SGHRS and CDR2 YFSETQ. V lost 5 bases to trimming and J lost 3 bases, with 15 bases between them. The CDR3 has 14 amino acids. Points from the study as a whole: Previously reported in reactive arthritis synovial fluid and blood were some of the motif variants. In ankylosing spondylitis blood, a motif of eight highly homologous TCR beta variants appeared characteristic.

TCRdb reprocessed the 5' RACE reads via MiXCR and lists one record per CDR3 protein. The sample holds 500,000 or so distinct CDR3 sequences, over 4% seen once. This clonotype was sampled from a male donor with ankylosing spondylitis. The chain employs TRBV5-1 and TRBJ2-7, with D possibly being TRBD1 or TRBD2 (5 bases each). Specimen: blood, either unsorted or a sorted T cell fraction (not recorded which). The CDR3: CASSLEGNYYEQYF. CDR3 coding DNA: TGCGCCAGCAGTTTAGAGGGGAACTACTACGAGCAGTACTTC.